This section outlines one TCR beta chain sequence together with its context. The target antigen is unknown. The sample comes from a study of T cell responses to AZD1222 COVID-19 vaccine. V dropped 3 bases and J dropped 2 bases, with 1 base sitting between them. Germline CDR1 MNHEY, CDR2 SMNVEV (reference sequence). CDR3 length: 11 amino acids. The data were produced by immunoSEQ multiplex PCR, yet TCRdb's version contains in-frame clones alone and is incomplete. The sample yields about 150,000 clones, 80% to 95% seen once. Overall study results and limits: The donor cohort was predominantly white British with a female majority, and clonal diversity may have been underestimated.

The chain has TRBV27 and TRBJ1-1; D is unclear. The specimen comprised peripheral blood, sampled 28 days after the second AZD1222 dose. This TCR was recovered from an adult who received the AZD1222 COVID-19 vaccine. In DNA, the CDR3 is TGTGCCAGCAGTTTTAACACTGAAGCTTTCTTT. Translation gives CASSFNTEAFF.